This T cell receptor beta chain was found in a study of identical twins. This clonotype appeared a few times. The antigen remains undetermined. Carrying unique molecular identifiers, the cDNA also gained a universal primer site through template switching. TCRdb itself ran the 5' RACE reads through MiXCR, one entry per CDR3 protein. The data show about 890,000 distinct CDR3 sequences, 9% to 15% seen once. V was pared by 1 base and J by 8 bases, with 20 bases between. The CDR3 totals 17 residues. Germline CDR1 is SGHAT and CDR2 is FQNNGV. Study-wide results and limits: Zero-insertion results could be subject to partial confounding by invariant MAIT and iNKT cells. The study found that models underestimated out-of-frame TCR alpha sharing in monozygotic twins.

The same sample was also used in a study of yellow fever vaccine responses in identical twins.

This sequence originates from a woman aged 18-29 years in good health. The specimen was PBMCs. This chain joins TRBV11-2 and TRBJ1-4, with a weak D call TRBD1 (6 bases). CDR3 DNA: TGTGCCAGCAGCTTAGTCGGGAATAGCAGGGGAGGAGAAAAACTGTTTTTT. Translated: CASSLVGNSRGGEKLFF.